One and the same sample provided the 7 T cell receptor beta chains below, sequenced in a study of T cells after yellow fever vaccination. TCRdb itself ran the 5' RACE reads through MiXCR, one entry per CDR3 protein. The table includes some 170,000 distinct CDR3 sequences, approximately 9.9% detected once. Sequenced here: CD8+ T cells sorted from PBMCs, sampled 45 days after the yellow fever booster vaccination. Source of these receptors: a man between 18 and 35 years old who received the YFV17D yellow fever vaccine.

The CDR3: CASSSRQGTEKLFF. CDR3 nucleotides: TGCGCCAGCAGCTCACGACAGGGCACGGAAAAACTGTTTTTT. The V gene is TRBV4-1, the J gene TRBJ1-4; 7 bases line up with TRBD1. The CDR3 loop spans 14 amino acids. Germline lookup yields CDR1 MGHRA and CDR2 YSYEKL. Trimming at V came to 5 bases and at J to 8 bases, leaving 8 bases not matched to a gene.

This clonotype was observed many times. This sequence joins TRBV7-8 and TRBJ2-6; D gene unclear. The germline CDR1 and CDR2 sequences are SGHVS and FQNEAQ. V was shortened by 1 base and J by 2 bases, with 3 bases between the two germline ends. This CDR3 comprises 14 residues. The CDR3 nucleotides are TGTGCCAGCAGCTTAGATCCTGGGGCCAACGTCCTGACTTTC. It encodes CASSLDPGANVLTF.

This clonotype has a handful of counts. The V gene is TRBV7-9, the J gene TRBJ2-5; TRBD1 aligns across 7 bases. The trim removed 5 bases at V and 5 bases at J, leaving 14 bases unmatched. The CDR3 spans 16 residues. Per the germline V gene, CDR1 is SEHNR and CDR2 is FQNEAQ (reference sequence). The CDR3 region is CASSQNRDSVLETQYF. The CDR3, as DNA: TGTGCCAGCAGCCAGAACCGGGACAGTGTTTTGGAGACCCAGTACTTC.

The rearrangement links TRBV6-5 to TRBJ1-2; D call uncertain. CDR1 is MNHEY and CDR2 is SVGAGI in the germline V gene. CDR3 length: 15 residues. With 1 base removed from V and 4 bases from J, the gap between germline ends came to 13 bases. The CDR3 protein is CASSYFRWASYGYTF. The CDR3 region has the DNA TGTGCCAGCAGTTACTTCCGGTGGGCCAGCTATGGCTACACCTTC.

This clonotype was counted ten times or more. This sequence joins TRBV21-1 and TRBJ2-7; TRBD1 was called by the table and not checked on the DNA. TRBV21-1 is assigned pseudogene status. The CDR3 has 14 amino acids. DNA for the CDR3: TGTGCCAGCAGCGGGCCGGGTGGCACCTACGAGCAGTACTTC. Protein sequence: CASSGPGGTYEQYF.

This clonotype has ten or more counts. The chain carries TRBV7-9 and TRBJ1-1; 8 nucleotides agree with TRBD1. The CDR3 is 15 amino acids. V shed 4 bases and J 3 bases; nucleotides not matched to a gene: 7. Germline CDR1 reads SEHNR; CDR2 reads FQNEAQ (reference sequence). The CDR3 loop reads CASSSLQGAYTEAFF. CDR3 coding DNA: TGTGCCAGCAGCTCACTCCAGGGGGCCTACACTGAAGCTTTCTTT.

There are a few counts of this clonotype. The gene calls are TRBV4-1 and TRBJ2-5; D is undetermined. Germline lookup yields CDR1 MGHRA and CDR2 YSYEKL. CDR3 length equals 14 residues. V was trimmed by 1 base and J by 1 base, leaving 7 bases between them. The CDR3 nucleotides are TGCGCCAGCAGCCAAGTTGGCAGCCAAGAGACCCAGTACTTC. It is translated as CASSQVGSQETQYF.